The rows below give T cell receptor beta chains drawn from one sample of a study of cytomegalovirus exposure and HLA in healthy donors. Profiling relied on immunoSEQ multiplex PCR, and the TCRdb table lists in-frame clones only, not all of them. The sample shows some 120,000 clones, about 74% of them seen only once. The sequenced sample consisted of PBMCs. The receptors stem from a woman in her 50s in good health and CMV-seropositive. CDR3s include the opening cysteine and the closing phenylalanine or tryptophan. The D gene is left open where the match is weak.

CASSTRGGGTDTQYF | TRBD2 | TRBJ2-3 | TRBV9
CASSLTGTPLSGNTIYF | NA | TRBJ1-3 | TRBV14
CASSQDRDRGDRGQYF | TRBD1 | TRBJ2-3 | TRBV4-2
CASSIVTPTYGYTF | NA | TRBJ1-2 | TRBV19
CASRQGDEQYF | TRBD1 | TRBJ2-7 | TRBV6-6
CAIRSTSGGKRSTDTQYF | TRBD2 | TRBJ2-3 | TRBV10-3
CASSSDFTGELFF | NA | TRBJ2-2 | TRBV11-2
CASSEARQETQYF | NA | TRBJ2-5 | TRBV2
CASSSPRIGGEQFF | NA | TRBJ2-1 | TRBV11-2
CSSSLGTQGDYQPQHF | NA | TRBJ1-5 | TRBV7-9
CASSEGGVREKLFF | NA | TRBJ1-4 | TRBV2
CASSLGVPGYEQYF | NA | NA | TRBV5-6
CASSLLTRAGNSPLHF | NA | TRBJ1-6 | TRBV27
CASSGSSGGLNTGELFF | TRBD2 | TRBJ2-2 | TRBV19
CSVSAGVSTDTQYF | TRBD2 | TRBJ2-3 | TRBV29-1
CSARADTEAFF | NA | TRBJ1-1 | TRBV20-1
CASSLGQGGNSPLHF | NA | TRBJ1-6 | TRBV11-3
CASSIPDRDGYTF | TRBD1 | TRBJ1-2 | TRBV19
CASSFDGTALRSTEAFF | TRBD1 | TRBJ1-1 | TRBV5-1
CASSDRDRVYEQYF | TRBD1 | TRBJ2-7 | TRBV7-9
CASSPGQGISEAFF | TRBD1 | TRBJ1-1 | TRBV18
CASSIIGVETQYF | NA | TRBJ2-5 | TRBV19
CASSLSAWYEQYF | NA | TRBJ2-7 | TRBV4-1
CASSHVGTGVFEQYF | NA | TRBJ2-7 | TRBV4-1
CASSPGQARNTIYF | TRBD1 | TRBJ1-3 | TRBV9
CASSLATSGGAGYTF | TRBD1 | TRBJ1-2 | TRBV5-1
CASSSPTSGGVDTQYF | TRBD2 | TRBJ2-3 | TRBV5-6
CASRYEQGPNTGELFF | TRBD1 | TRBJ2-2 | TRBV5-6
CASSPGRVEETQYF | NA | TRBJ2-5 | TRBV18
CASSLAQGGRSGNTIYF | NA | TRBJ1-3 | TRBV11-2
CASSIQATSYEQYF | NA | TRBJ2-7 | TRBV19
CTSSQDDWDRPYEQYF | NA | TRBJ2-7 | TRBV1
CASGEETQYF | NA | TRBJ2-5 | TRBV19
CASSLGRGSYGYTF | NA | TRBJ1-2 | TRBV7-2
CASTYTSTNTQYF | NA | TRBJ2-3 | TRBV5-6
CASSQEYRQLSNQPQHF | NA | TRBJ1-5 | TRBV4-1
CASSSQLGNQPQHF | NA | TRBJ1-5 | TRBV27
CASSLYGAGRGYTF | NA | TRBJ1-2 | TRBV5-4
CASSRDYGYTF | NA | TRBJ1-2 | TRBV12-5
CASSEPPYGENTEAFF | NA | TRBJ1-1 | TRBV6-1
CASSSGLPKQFF | NA | TRBJ2-1 | TRBV11-3